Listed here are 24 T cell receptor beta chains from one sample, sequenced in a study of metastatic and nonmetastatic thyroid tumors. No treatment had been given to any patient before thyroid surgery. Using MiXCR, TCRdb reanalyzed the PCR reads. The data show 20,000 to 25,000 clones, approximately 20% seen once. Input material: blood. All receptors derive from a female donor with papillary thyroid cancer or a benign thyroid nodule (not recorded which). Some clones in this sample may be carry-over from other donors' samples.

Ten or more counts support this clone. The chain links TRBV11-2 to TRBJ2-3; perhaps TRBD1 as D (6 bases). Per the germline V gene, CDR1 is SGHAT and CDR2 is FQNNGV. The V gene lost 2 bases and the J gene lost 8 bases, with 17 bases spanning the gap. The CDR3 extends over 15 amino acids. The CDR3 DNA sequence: TGTGCCAGCAGCTTAAGGGCAGGGGCAGTGAGTACGCAGTATTTT. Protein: CASSLRAGAVSTQYF.

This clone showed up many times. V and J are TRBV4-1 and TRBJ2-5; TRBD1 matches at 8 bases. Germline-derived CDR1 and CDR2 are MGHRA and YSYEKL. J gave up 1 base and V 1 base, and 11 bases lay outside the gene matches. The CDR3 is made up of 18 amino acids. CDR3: CASSQARAGGEGQETQYF. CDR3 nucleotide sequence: TGCGCCAGCAGCCAAGCGAGGGCAGGGGGCGAGGGCCAAGAGACCCAGTACTTC.

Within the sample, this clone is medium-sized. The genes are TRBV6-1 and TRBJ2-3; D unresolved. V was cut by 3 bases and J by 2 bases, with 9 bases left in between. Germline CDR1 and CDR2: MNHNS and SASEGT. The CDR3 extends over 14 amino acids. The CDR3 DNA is TGTGCCAGCAGTGATTCGGATACCACAGATACGCAGTATTTT. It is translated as CASSDSDTTDTQYF.

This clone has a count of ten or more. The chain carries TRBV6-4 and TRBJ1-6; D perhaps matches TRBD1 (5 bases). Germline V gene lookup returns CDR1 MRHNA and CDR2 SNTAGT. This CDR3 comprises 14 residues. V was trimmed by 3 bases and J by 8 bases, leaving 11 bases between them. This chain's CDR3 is CASSEQDRYSPLHF. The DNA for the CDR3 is TGTGCCAGCAGTGAACAGGATCGGTATTCACCCCTCCACTTT.

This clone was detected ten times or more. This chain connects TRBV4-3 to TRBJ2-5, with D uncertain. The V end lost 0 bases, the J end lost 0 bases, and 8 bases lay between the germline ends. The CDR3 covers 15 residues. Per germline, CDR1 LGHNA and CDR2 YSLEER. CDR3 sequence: CASSQEGMYQETQYF. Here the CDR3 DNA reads TGCGCCAGCAGCCAAGAAGGGATGTACCAAGAGACCCAGTACTTC.

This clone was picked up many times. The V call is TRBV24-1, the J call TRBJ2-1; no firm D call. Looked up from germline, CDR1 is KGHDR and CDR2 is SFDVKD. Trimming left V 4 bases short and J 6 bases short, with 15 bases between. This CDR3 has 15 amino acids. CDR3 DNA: TGTGCCACCAGTGACCCCGCGGAAGCCGGCAATGAGCAGTTCTTC. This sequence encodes CATSDPAEAGNEQFF.

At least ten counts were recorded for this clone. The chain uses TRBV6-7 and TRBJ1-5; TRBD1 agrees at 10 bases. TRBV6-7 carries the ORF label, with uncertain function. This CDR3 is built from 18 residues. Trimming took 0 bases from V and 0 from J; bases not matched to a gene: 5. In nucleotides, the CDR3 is TGTGCCAGCAGTTACTCGGGACAGGGGCCCTTTAGCAATCAGCCCCAGCATTTT. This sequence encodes CASSYSGQGPFSNQPQHF.

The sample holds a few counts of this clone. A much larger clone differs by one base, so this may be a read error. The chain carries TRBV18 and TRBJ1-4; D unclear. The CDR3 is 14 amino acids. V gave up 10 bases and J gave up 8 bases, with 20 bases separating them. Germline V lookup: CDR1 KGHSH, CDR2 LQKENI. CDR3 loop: CATRLEQTSEKLFF. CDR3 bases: TGTGCCACCAGATTAGAACAAACCAGCGAAAAACTGTTTTTT.

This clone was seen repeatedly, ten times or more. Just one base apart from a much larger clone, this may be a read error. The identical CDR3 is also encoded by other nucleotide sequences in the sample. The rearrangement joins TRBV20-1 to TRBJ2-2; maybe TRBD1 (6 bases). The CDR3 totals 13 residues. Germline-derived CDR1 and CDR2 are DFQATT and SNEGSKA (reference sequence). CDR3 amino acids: CSASGTTAGELFF. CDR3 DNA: TGCAGTGCCTCCGGGACAACCGCCGGGGAGCTGTTTTTC.

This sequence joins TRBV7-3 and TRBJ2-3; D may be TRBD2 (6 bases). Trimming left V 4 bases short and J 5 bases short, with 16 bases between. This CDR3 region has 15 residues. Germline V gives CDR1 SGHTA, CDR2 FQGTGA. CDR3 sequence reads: CASSSPEGGKDTQYF. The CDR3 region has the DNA TGTGCCAGCAGCTCCCCGGAGGGCGGTAAAGATACGCAGTATTTT. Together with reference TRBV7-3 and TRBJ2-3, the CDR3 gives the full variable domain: GAGVSQTPSNKVTEKGKYVELRCDPISGHTALYWYRQSLGQGPEFLIYFQGTGAADDSGLPNDRFFAVRPEGSVSTLKIQRTERGDSAVYLCASSSPEGGKDTQYFGPGTRLTVL.

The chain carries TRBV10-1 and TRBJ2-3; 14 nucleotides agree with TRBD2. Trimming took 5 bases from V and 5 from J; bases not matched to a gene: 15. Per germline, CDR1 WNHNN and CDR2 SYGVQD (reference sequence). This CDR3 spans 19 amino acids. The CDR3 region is CASSPSTSGRAYRRDTQYF. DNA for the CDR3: TGCGCCAGCAGTCCGTCGACTAGCGGGAGGGCCTATCGCAGAGATACGCAGTATTTT.

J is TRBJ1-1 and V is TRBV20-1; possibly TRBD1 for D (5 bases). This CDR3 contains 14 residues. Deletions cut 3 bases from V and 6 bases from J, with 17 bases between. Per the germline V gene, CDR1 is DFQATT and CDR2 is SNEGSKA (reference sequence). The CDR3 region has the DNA TGCAGTGCTAGGGGGGGATCGAAAGACTCTGAAGCTTTCTTT. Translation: CSARGGSKDSEAFF.

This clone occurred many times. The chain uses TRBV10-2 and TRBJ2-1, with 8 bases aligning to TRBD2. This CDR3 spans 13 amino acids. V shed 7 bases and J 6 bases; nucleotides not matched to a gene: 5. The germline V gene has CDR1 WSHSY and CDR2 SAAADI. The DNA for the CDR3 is TGCGCCAGCACCGGGGGGGGGGGCAATGAGCAGTTCTTC. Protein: CASTGGGGNEQFF.

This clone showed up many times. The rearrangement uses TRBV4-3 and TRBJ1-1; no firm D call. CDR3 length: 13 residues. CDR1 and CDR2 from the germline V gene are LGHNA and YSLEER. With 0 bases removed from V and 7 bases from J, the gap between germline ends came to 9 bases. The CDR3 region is CASSQEVRDEAFF. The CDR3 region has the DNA TGCGCCAGCAGCCAAGAGGTTAGGGATGAAGCTTTCTTT.

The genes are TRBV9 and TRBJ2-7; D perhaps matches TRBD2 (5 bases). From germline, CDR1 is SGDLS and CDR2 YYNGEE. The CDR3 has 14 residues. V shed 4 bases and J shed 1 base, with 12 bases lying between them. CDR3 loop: CASSSQERSYEQYF. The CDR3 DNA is TGTGCCAGCAGCTCCCAGGAGCGGTCCTACGAGCAGTACTTC. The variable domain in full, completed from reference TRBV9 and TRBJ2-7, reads DSGVTQTPKHLITATGQRVTLRCSPRSGDLSVYWYQQSLDQGLQFLIQYYNGEERAKGNILERFSAQQFPDLHSELNLSSLELGDSALYFCASSSQERSYEQYFGPGTRLTVT.

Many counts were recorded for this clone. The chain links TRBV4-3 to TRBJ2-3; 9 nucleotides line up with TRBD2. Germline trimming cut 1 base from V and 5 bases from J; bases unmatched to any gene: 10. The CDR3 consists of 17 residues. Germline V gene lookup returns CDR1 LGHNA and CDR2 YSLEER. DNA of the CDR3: TGCGCCAGCAGCCAAGTACGGGCGGGGGGGCCTGGAGATACGCAGTATTTT. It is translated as CASSQVRAGGPGDTQYF.

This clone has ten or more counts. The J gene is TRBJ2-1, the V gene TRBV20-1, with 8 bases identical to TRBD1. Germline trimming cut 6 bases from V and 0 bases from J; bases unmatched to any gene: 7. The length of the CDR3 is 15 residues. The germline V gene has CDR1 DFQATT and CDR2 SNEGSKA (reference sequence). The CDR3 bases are TGCAGTGCACCTCAGGGGGCAAGCTCCTACAATGAGCAGTTCTTC. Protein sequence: CSAPQGASSYNEQFF.

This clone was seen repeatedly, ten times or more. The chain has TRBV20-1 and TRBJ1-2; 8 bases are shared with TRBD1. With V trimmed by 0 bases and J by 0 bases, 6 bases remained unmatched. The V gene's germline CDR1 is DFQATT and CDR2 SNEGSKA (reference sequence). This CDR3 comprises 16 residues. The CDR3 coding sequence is TGCAGTGCTAGAGATACGGGACAGGCGGCTAACTATGGCTACACCTTC. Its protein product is CSARDTGQAANYGYTF.

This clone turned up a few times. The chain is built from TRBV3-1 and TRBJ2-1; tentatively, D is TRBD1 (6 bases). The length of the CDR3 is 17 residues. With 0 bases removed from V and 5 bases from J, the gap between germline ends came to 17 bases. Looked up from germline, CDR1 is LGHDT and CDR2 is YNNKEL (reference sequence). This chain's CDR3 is CASSQDEGRGIDNEQFF. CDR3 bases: TGTGCCAGCAGCCAAGATGAGGGCAGGGGAATAGACAATGAGCAGTTCTTC.

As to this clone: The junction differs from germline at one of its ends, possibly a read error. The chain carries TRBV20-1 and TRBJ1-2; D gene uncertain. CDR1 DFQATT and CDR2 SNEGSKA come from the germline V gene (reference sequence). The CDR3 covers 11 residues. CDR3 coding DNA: TGCGGTGCTATTACGGTCTATGGCTACACCTTC. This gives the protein CGAITVYGYTF.

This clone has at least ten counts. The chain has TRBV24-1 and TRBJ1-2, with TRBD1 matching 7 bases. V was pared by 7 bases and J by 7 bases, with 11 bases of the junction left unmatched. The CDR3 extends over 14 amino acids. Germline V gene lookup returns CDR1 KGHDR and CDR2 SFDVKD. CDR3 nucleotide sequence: TGTGCCACCAGCCCAGGGTGGGACAGTGGTGGCTACACCTTC. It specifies CATSPGWDSGGYTF.

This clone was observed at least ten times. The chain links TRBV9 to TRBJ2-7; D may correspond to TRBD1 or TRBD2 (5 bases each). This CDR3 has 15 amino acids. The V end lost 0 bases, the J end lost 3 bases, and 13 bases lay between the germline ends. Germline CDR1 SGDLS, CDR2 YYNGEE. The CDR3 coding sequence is TGTGCCAGCAGCGTAGCTGGGACCGCCGACTACGAGCAGTACTTC. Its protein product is CASSVAGTADYEQYF.

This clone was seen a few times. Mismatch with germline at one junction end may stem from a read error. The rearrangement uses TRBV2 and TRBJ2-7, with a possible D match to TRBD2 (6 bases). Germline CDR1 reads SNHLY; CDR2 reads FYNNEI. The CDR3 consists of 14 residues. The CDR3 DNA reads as TGTGCCAGCATTGAGCAACAGAGCACCCGGGAGCAGCACTTC. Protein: CASIEQQSTREQHF.

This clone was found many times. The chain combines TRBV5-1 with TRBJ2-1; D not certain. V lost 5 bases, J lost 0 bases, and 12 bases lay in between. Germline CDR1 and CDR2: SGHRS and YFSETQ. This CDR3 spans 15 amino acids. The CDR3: CASRPDGSSYNEQFF. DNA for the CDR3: TGCGCCAGCAGACCGGACGGTAGCTCCTACAATGAGCAGTTCTTC.